These 5 T cell receptor beta chains were sequenced from one sample in a study of blood T cell repertoires in COVID-19. The method was immunoSEQ multiplex PCR; TCRdb's version includes in-frame clones alone and lacks a portion of them. This table holds about 90,000 clones, more than 80% found once. The source material was peripheral blood. Receptor source: a human donor in a cohort sampled during active COVID-19.

The chain recombines TRBV7-9 with TRBJ2-1; 11 bases line up with TRBD1. J was trimmed by 7 bases and V by 3 bases; bases with no gene match: 11. The CDR3 sequence is 17 residues long. Germline V gene lookup returns CDR1 SEHNR and CDR2 FQNEAQ (reference sequence). CDR3 DNA sequence: TGTGCCAGCAGCTTGTATATGGGGACAGGGGGTGGAAATGAGCAGTTCTTC. Protein: CASSLYMGTGGGNEQFF. Full variable domain (missing parts from reference TRBV7-9 and TRBJ2-1): DTGVSQNPRHKITKRGQNVTFRCDPISEHNRLYWYRQTLGQGPEFLTYFQNEAQLEKSRLLSDRFSAERPKGSFSTLEIQRTEQGDSAMYLCASSLYMGTGGGNEQFFGPGTRLTVL.

This chain joins TRBV28 and TRBJ1-2; D is unresolved. Trimming took off 2 bases at V and 0 bases at J, with 4 bases between the two ends. The germline V gene has CDR1 MDHEN and CDR2 SYDVKM. The CDR3 spans 13 residues. DNA for the CDR3: TGTGCCAGCAGTTTAGGAGCTAACTATGGCTACACCTTC. Residues: CASSLGANYGYTF.

The chain employs TRBV28 and TRBJ2-1; tentative D call: TRBD1 (6 bases). From germline, CDR1 is MDHEN and CDR2 SYDVKM. Trimming pared 3 bases from V and 4 bases from J, leaving 10 bases between. The CDR3 is 14 residues long. CDR3 loop: CASSLTGEYNEQFF. The CDR3 DNA sequence: TGTGCCAGCAGTTTGACAGGAGAATACAATGAGCAGTTCTTC.

V gene TRBV7-3 combines with J gene TRBJ2-6; D is perhaps TRBD2 (6 bases). Looked up from germline, CDR1 is SGHTA and CDR2 is FQGTGA. With 4 bases removed from V and 2 bases from J, the gap between germline ends came to 21 bases. The length of the CDR3 is 19 residues. The CDR3 DNA reads as TGTGCCAGCAGCTCCCTGGTAGAAAGGGGACTCGCTGGGGCCAACGTCCTGACTTTC. This gives the protein CASSSLVERGLAGANVLTF.

The CDR3 loop reads CASSFGGRPEQYF. The DNA for the CDR3 is TGTGCCAGCAGTTTCGGGGGGCGGCCCGAGCAGTACTTC. V usage is TRBV28 and J usage is TRBJ2-7; weak D call: TRBD2 (7 bases). Germline CDR1 and CDR2: MDHEN and SYDVKM. Trimming removed 3 bases at V and 6 bases at J, with 12 bases between. The CDR3 covers 13 residues.